This is a list of T cell receptor beta chains from one sample in a study of T cell repertoires in cytomegalovirus infection. TCRdb processed the reads anew with MiXCR; each CDR3 protein has one entry. This sample carries 550,000 to 850,000 distinct CDR3 sequences, about 30% of them seen once, and the ten largest clones take 18%. These receptors' antigens are unknown. This specimen consisted of cultured PBMCs, obtained from culture after CMV antigen stimulation. The receptors come from a human donor in good health (CMV status not recorded). Some clones in this sample may be carry-over from other donors' samples. Each CDR3 is given with its conserved first and last residue. Fields, in order: clone size, D gene, J gene, V gene, CDR3 protein, CDR3 DNA. D genes are given only for firm matches. Only some rows state a clone size, as once, few, many or a class for expanded clones.

abundance: .; d_gene: .; j_gene: TRBJ1-5; v_gene: TRBV7-8; CDR3aa: CASSPNIWGVNNQPQHF; CDR3nt: TGTGCCAGCAGTCCAAACATTTGGGGGGTCAACAATCAGCCCCAGCATTTT
abundance: .; d_gene: TRBD1; j_gene: TRBJ2-3; v_gene: TRBV11-2; CDR3aa: CASSLGSWDSGALDTQYF; CDR3nt: TGTGCCAGCAGCTTAGGGTCCTGGGACAGTGGGGCCCTAGATACGCAGTATTTT
abundance: few; d_gene: .; j_gene: TRBJ2-3; v_gene: TRBV7-9; CDR3aa: CASSPDTTLLDTQYF; CDR3nt: TGTGCCAGCAGCCCCGACACAACCTTGTTGGATACGCAGTATTTT
abundance: few; d_gene: .; j_gene: TRBJ1-6; v_gene: TRBV12-3/TRBV12-4; CDR3aa: CASSLKVVSYNSPLHF; CDR3nt: TGTGCCAGCAGTTTGAAGGTCGTTTCCTATAATTCACCCCTCCACTTT
abundance: .; d_gene: .; j_gene: TRBJ2-2; v_gene: TRBV6-1; CDR3aa: CASSRGLPLGTGELFF; CDR3nt: TGTGCCAGCAGCAGGGGACTGCCCTTGGGCACCGGGGAGCTGTTTTTT
abundance: few; d_gene: .; j_gene: TRBJ2-7; v_gene: TRBV6-1; CDR3aa: CASRWTGASYEQYF; CDR3nt: TGTGCCAGCAGATGGACGGGGGCCTCCTACGAGCAGTACTTC
abundance: .; d_gene: TRBD1; j_gene: TRBJ1-2; v_gene: TRBV12-5; CDR3aa: CACGFSTGARYGYTF; CDR3nt: TGTGCTTGTGGTTTTTCGACAGGGGCCCGCTATGGCTACACCTTC
abundance: once; d_gene: .; j_gene: TRBJ1-1; v_gene: TRBV5-1; CDR3aa: CASSLLTENTEAFF; CDR3nt: TGCGCCAGCAGCCTACTTACAGAGAACACTGAAGCTTTCTTT
abundance: many; d_gene: .; j_gene: TRBJ2-3; v_gene: TRBV7-2; CDR3aa: CASSLGRDRYTDTQYF; CDR3nt: TGTGCCAGCAGCTTAGGCAGGGATCGCTACACAGATACGCAGTATTTT
abundance: .; d_gene: .; j_gene: TRBJ2-5; v_gene: TRBV5-8; CDR3aa: CASSLGQSRGETQYF; CDR3nt: TGTGCCAGCAGCCTAGGACAGTCGCGCGGAGAGACCCAGTACTTC
abundance: many; d_gene: .; j_gene: TRBJ2-7; v_gene: TRBV7-6; CDR3aa: CASSLAPEYEQYF; CDR3nt: TGTGCCAGCAGCTTAGCTCCGGAATACGAGCAGTACTTC
abundance: many; d_gene: .; j_gene: TRBJ2-7; v_gene: TRBV7-2; CDR3aa: CASSLLLNEQYF; CDR3nt: TGTGCCAGCAGCTTACTCTTGAACGAGCAGTACTTC
abundance: .; d_gene: .; j_gene: TRBJ2-7; v_gene: TRBV6-5; CDR3aa: CASSDGTPGPYEQYF; CDR3nt: TGTGCCAGCAGTGACGGGACCCCAGGGCCCTACGAGCAGTACTTC
abundance: few; d_gene: TRBD2; j_gene: TRBJ2-1; v_gene: TRBV19; CDR3aa: CASSKGTRNYNEQFF; CDR3nt: TGTGCCAGTAGTAAGGGGACTAGAAACTACAATGAGCAGTTCTTC
abundance: .; d_gene: TRBD1; j_gene: TRBJ1-3; v_gene: TRBV9; CDR3aa: CASSPRDRTFAGNTIYF; CDR3nt: TGTGCCAGCAGCCCCCGGGACAGAACATTTGCTGGAAACACCATATATTTT
abundance: many; d_gene: .; j_gene: TRBJ1-4; v_gene: TRBV7-6; CDR3aa: CASSLARDVWVTNEKLFF; CDR3nt: TGTGCCAGCAGCTTAGCCCGGGACGTCTGGGTCACTAATGAAAAACTGTTTTTT
abundance: many; d_gene: .; j_gene: TRBJ1-2; v_gene: TRBV7-9; CDR3aa: CASSLSRGYTF; CDR3nt: TGTGCCAGCAGCTTATCCCGTGGCTACACCTTC
abundance: many; d_gene: .; j_gene: TRBJ2-7; v_gene: TRBV7-2; CDR3aa: CASSWGGTTYEQYF; CDR3nt: TGTGCCAGCAGCTGGGGGGGCACTACCTACGAGCAGTACTTC
abundance: .; d_gene: TRBD2; j_gene: TRBJ2-1; v_gene: TRBV7-9; CDR3aa: CASSPRLAGLYNEQFF; CDR3nt: TGTGCCAGCAGCCCTCGACTAGCGGGGCTCTACAATGAGCAGTTCTTC
abundance: few; d_gene: .; j_gene: TRBJ1-1; v_gene: TRBV12-3/TRBV12-4; CDR3aa: CASGLPGEAFF; CDR3nt: TGTGCCAGCGGCCTCCCCGGTGAAGCTTTCTTT
abundance: few; d_gene: TRBD2; j_gene: TRBJ2-1; v_gene: TRBV7-9; CDR3aa: CASSSPWVSGRERPYNEQFF; CDR3nt: TGTGCCAGCAGCTCCCCCTGGGTTAGCGGGAGGGAGCGCCCCTACAATGAGCAGTTCTTC
abundance: few; d_gene: .; j_gene: TRBJ2-1; v_gene: TRBV6-6; CDR3aa: CASFKGGGRSDNEQFF; CDR3nt: TGTGCCAGCTTCAAGGGGGGGGGGCGATCCGACAATGAGCAGTTCTTC
abundance: few; d_gene: TRBD1; j_gene: TRBJ1-5; v_gene: TRBV7-8; CDR3aa: CASSYRDRGNQPQHF; CDR3nt: TGTGCCAGCAGCTACCGGGACAGGGGCAATCAGCCCCAGCATTTT
abundance: few; d_gene: .; j_gene: TRBJ2-3; v_gene: TRBV5-1; CDR3aa: CASSLLSLPDTQYF; CDR3nt: TGCGCCAGCAGCTTGCTCTCCCTTCCAGATACGCAGTATTTT
abundance: .; d_gene: TRBD1; j_gene: TRBJ1-1; v_gene: TRBV4-2; CDR3aa: CASSRRQGTEAFF; CDR3nt: TGTGCCAGCAGCCGCCGACAGGGAACTGAAGCTTTCTTT
abundance: many; d_gene: .; j_gene: TRBJ2-7; v_gene: TRBV7-2; CDR3aa: CASSLGTQYEQYF; CDR3nt: TGTGCCAGCAGCTTAGGAACCCAGTACGAGCAGTACTTC
abundance: few; d_gene: .; j_gene: TRBJ2-5; v_gene: TRBV7-2; CDR3aa: CASSLRGTVEETQYF; CDR3nt: TGTGCCAGCAGCTTAAGGGGTACGGTGGAGGAGACCCAGTACTTC
abundance: few; d_gene: .; j_gene: TRBJ2-1; v_gene: TRBV19; CDR3aa: CASSIVPAVYNEQFF; CDR3nt: TGTGCCAGTAGTATAGTGCCAGCCGTATACAATGAGCAGTTCTTC
abundance: few; d_gene: TRBD1; j_gene: TRBJ2-7; v_gene: TRBV6-1; CDR3aa: CASSEIPGQGADEQYF; CDR3nt: TGTGCCAGCAGTGAAATACCGGGACAGGGGGCTGACGAGCAGTACTTC
abundance: many; d_gene: .; j_gene: TRBJ1-1; v_gene: TRBV7-2; CDR3aa: CASSPTMLNTEAFF; CDR3nt: TGTGCCAGCAGCCCGACGATGCTGAACACTGAAGCTTTCTTT
abundance: few; d_gene: TRBD2; j_gene: TRBJ2-2; v_gene: TRBV7-2; CDR3aa: CASSRRTSGNTGELFF; CDR3nt: TGTGCCAGCAGCCGACGTACTAGCGGGAACACCGGGGAGCTGTTTTTT
abundance: few; d_gene: TRBD2; j_gene: TRBJ2-5; v_gene: TRBV7-8; CDR3aa: CASSILAGAETQYF; CDR3nt: TGTGCCAGCAGCATACTAGCGGGGGCAGAGACCCAGTACTTC
abundance: few; d_gene: .; j_gene: TRBJ1-1; v_gene: TRBV12-3/TRBV12-4; CDR3aa: CASSLQVQGEAFF; CDR3nt: TGTGCCAGCAGTCTCCAGGTTCAGGGTGAAGCTTTCTTT
abundance: .; d_gene: .; j_gene: TRBJ1-6; v_gene: TRBV27; CDR3aa: CASRPRRDYSPLHF; CDR3nt: TGTGCCAGCAGGCCCCGGAGAGATTATTCACCCCTCCACTTT
abundance: few; d_gene: .; j_gene: TRBJ2-5; v_gene: TRBV7-2; CDR3aa: CASSLALGAQETQYF; CDR3nt: TGTGCCAGCAGCCTCGCTCTTGGGGCCCAAGAGACCCAGTACTTC
abundance: .; d_gene: TRBD2; j_gene: TRBJ2-7; v_gene: TRBV5-1; CDR3aa: CASSRGLAGGEQYF; CDR3nt: TGCGCCAGCAGTCGCGGACTAGCGGGAGGCGAGCAGTACTTC
abundance: .; d_gene: .; j_gene: TRBJ2-3; v_gene: TRBV7-3; CDR3aa: CASRIFSPLRTSDTQYF; CDR3nt: TGTGCCAGCAGAATTTTCAGCCCCCTCAGGACCTCAGATACGCAGTATTTT
abundance: few; d_gene: .; j_gene: TRBJ2-7; v_gene: TRBV11-2; CDR3aa: CASSLSGGRLAEQYF; CDR3nt: TGTGCCAGCAGCTTATCAGGGGGGCGATTAGCCGAGCAGTACTTC
abundance: .; d_gene: TRBD1; j_gene: TRBJ2-5; v_gene: TRBV19; CDR3aa: CASSGQVFGTQYF; CDR3nt: TGTGCCAGTAGTGGACAGGTTTTCGGGACCCAGTACTTC
abundance: .; d_gene: TRBD1; j_gene: TRBJ2-3; v_gene: TRBV7-6; CDR3aa: CASGNRDRGDTQYF; CDR3nt: TGTGCCAGCGGGAACCGGGACAGGGGAGATACGCAGTATTTT
abundance: few; d_gene: .; j_gene: TRBJ2-1; v_gene: TRBV7-9; CDR3aa: CASSLVIAPNLNEQFF; CDR3nt: TGTGCCAGCAGCTTAGTTATAGCCCCCAATCTCAATGAGCAGTTCTTC
abundance: few; d_gene: .; j_gene: TRBJ1-1; v_gene: TRBV5-4; CDR3aa: CASSRQLPSTEAFF; CDR3nt: TGTGCCAGCAGCCGACAGCTTCCGAGCACTGAAGCTTTCTTT
abundance: .; d_gene: .; j_gene: TRBJ2-7; v_gene: TRBV11-2; CDR3aa: CASSFESGPVYEQYF; CDR3nt: TGTGCCAGCAGCTTTGAGAGCGGACCGGTCTACGAGCAGTACTTC
abundance: few; d_gene: TRBD1; j_gene: TRBJ2-3; v_gene: TRBV24-1; CDR3aa: CATSAGQGLADTQYF; CDR3nt: TGTGCCACCAGCGCAGGACAGGGGCTGGCAGATACGCAGTATTTT
abundance: .; d_gene: TRBD1; j_gene: TRBJ2-3; v_gene: TRBV5-8; CDR3aa: CASSSDRAWDTQYF; CDR3nt: TGTGCCAGCAGCTCGGACAGGGCGTGGGATACGCAGTATTTT
abundance: .; d_gene: .; j_gene: TRBJ2-1; v_gene: TRBV7-2; CDR3aa: CASSPPGTNEQFF; CDR3nt: TGTGCCAGCAGCCCCCCGGGGACGAATGAGCAGTTCTTC